Below, 20 T cell receptor beta chains from the same sample are listed, as sequenced in a study of control samples from healthy donors and cancer patients. The protocol was immunoSEQ multiplex PCR, while the TCRdb copy is restricted to in-frame clones and leaves out a portion. The sample has about 150,000 clones; under 90% are singletons. Source material: blood. The receptors here all came from a man aged 25 to 45 in good health.

The chain uses TRBV11-3 and TRBJ2-3, with 8 bases matching TRBD2. The ends lost 3 bases at V and 4 bases at J; junction bases unmatched: 9. The CDR3 sequence is 16 residues long. Germline CDR1 SGHNT, CDR2 YENEEA. CDR3 protein: CASSFRGGRGPDTQYF. The CDR3 DNA sequence: TGTGCCAGCAGCTTTCGGGGGGGACGCGGGCCAGATACGCAGTATTTT.

The gene calls are TRBV5-6 and TRBJ2-7, with D possibly TRBD1 on 5 matching bases. Germline CDR1 is SGHDT and CDR2 is YYEEEE. The V gene lost 7 bases and the J gene lost 3 bases, with 11 bases spanning the gap. This CDR3 comprises 12 residues. The CDR3 here is CASSTDHYEQYF. The CDR3 nucleotides read TGTGCCAGCTCGACAGACCACTACGAGCAGTACTTC. Full variable domain (rest looked up from reference TRBV5-6 and TRBJ2-7): DAGVTQSPTHLIKTRGQQVTLRCSPKSGHDTVSWYQQALGQGPQFIFQYYEEEERQRGNFPDRFSGHQFPNYSSELNVNALLLGDSALYLCASSTDHYEQYFGPGTRLTVT.

The chain links TRBV12-3 or TRBV12-4 to TRBJ2-3; no reliable D call. The CDR3 has 13 residues. V was pared by 6 bases and J by 2 bases, with 9 bases between. CDR3 nucleotide sequence: TGTGCCAGCAGCCCCGACCTCACAGATACGCAGTATTTT. It translates to CASSPDLTDTQYF.

The gene calls are TRBV7-2 and TRBJ2-7; 9 bases map to TRBD2. This CDR3 has 14 amino acids. Germline V lookup: CDR1 SGHTA, CDR2 FQGNSA. V lost 3 bases and J lost 2; bases outside the gene matches: 2. This CDR3 is CASSFGGGAYEQYF. Written as DNA, the CDR3 is TGTGCCAGCAGCTTCGGCGGGGGGGCCTACGAGCAGTACTTC.

The rearrangement joins TRBV18 to TRBJ2-1, with TRBD2 matching 13 bases. The CDR3 extends over 20 amino acids. Germline V gene lookup returns CDR1 KGHSH and CDR2 LQKENI. V lost 1 base to trimming and J lost 0 bases; unmatched junction nucleotides: 9. CDR3 DNA: TGTGCCAGCTCACCACTTCCACTAGCGGGAGGGCCCAGCTCCTACAATGAGCAGTTCTTC. This gives the protein CASSPLPLAGGPSSYNEQFF.

The V and J genes are TRBV11-2 and TRBJ2-3; weak D call: TRBD2 (5 bases). This CDR3 spans 13 amino acids. Germline loops: CDR1 SGHAT, CDR2 FQNNGV. The V gene lost 5 bases and the J gene lost 4 bases, with 10 bases spanning the gap. For the CDR3, the DNA is TGTGCCAGCAGCCGGGATGAGGCAGATACGCAGTATTTT. Encoded protein: CASSRDEADTQYF.

This clone occurred once. V usage is TRBV5-4 and J usage is TRBJ1-1, with D tentatively TRBD1 (5 bases). Trimming shortened V by 4 bases and J by 6 bases, and 16 bases separated the two germline ends. The length of the CDR3 is 14 residues. CDR1 SGHNT and CDR2 YYREEE come from the germline V gene (reference sequence). Here the CDR3 DNA reads TGTGCCAGCAGCCCACGGGGGGGGTGGGCTGAAGCTTTCTTT. Translation gives CASSPRGGWAEAFF.

The gene calls are TRBV6-5 and TRBJ1-1, with D hard to call. V lost 2 bases to trimming and J lost 2 bases, with 9 bases between them. CDR1 MNHEY and CDR2 SVGAGI come from the germline V gene. This CDR3 region has 14 residues. CDR3 sequence reads: CASSYRRGNTEAFF. The CDR3 bases are TGTGCCAGCAGTTACCGCCGGGGAAACACTGAAGCTTTCTTT.

V is TRBV7-3 and J is TRBJ2-1; 7 bases align to TRBD2. The V and J ends lost 1 base and 7 bases, in that order; junction bases with no gene match: 7. CDR1 and CDR2 (germline): SGHTA, FQGTGA. The CDR3 length is 15 residues. The CDR3 DNA follows: TGTGCCAGCAGCTTAATGGCGGGAGTGGGAAATGAGCAGTTCTTC. Encoded protein: CASSLMAGVGNEQFF. Variable domain in full (rest from reference TRBV7-3 and TRBJ2-1): GAGVSQTPSNKVTEKGKYVELRCDPISGHTALYWYRQSLGQGPEFLIYFQGTGAADDSGLPNDRFFAVRPEGSVSTLKIQRTERGDSAVYLCASSLMAGVGNEQFFGPGTRLTVL.

The rearrangement joins TRBV7-3 to TRBJ2-1, with 11 bases fitting TRBD2. The CDR3 contains 15 residues. V lost 5 bases, J lost 7 bases, and 7 bases stayed unmatched. From germline, CDR1 is SGHTA and CDR2 FQGTGA. The CDR3 spells CASSPLAGGPNEQFF. CDR3 coding DNA: TGTGCCAGCAGCCCCTTAGCGGGAGGGCCTAATGAGCAGTTCTTC.

This chain connects TRBV2 to TRBJ2-1; D possibly uses TRBD1 or TRBD2 (5 bases each). CDR3 length: 17 amino acids. The germline CDR1 and CDR2 sequences are SNHLY and FYNNEI. V lost 5 bases to trimming and J lost 3 bases, with 20 bases between them. CDR3 protein: CASSPFGWGSDYNEQFF. Here the CDR3 DNA reads TGTGCCAGCAGTCCCTTCGGTTGGGGGAGCGACTACAATGAGCAGTTCTTC.

The rearrangement links TRBV21-1 to TRBJ1-5; the table's D call TRBD1 went unverified against the DNA. TRBV21-1 is shown as a pseudogene. This CDR3 is built from 19 residues. CDR3 coding DNA: TGTGCCAGCAGCAAAACCTTCCGACAGGGGTTATTGTTGAATCAGCCCCAGCATTTT. Amino acids: CASSKTFRQGLLLNQPQHF.

This rearrangement joins TRBV20-1 to TRBJ2-5; D is undetermined. Trimming removed 0 bases at V and 5 bases at J, with 4 bases between. CDR3 length equals 11 residues. Germline CDR1 reads DFQATT; CDR2 reads SNEGSKA (reference sequence). CDR3 nucleotide sequence: TGCAGTGCTAGAGATCACGAGACCCAGTACTTC. It codes for CSARDHETQYF.

The rearrangement links TRBV4-3 to TRBJ1-3; no definite D call. With 0 bases removed from V and 0 bases from J, the gap between germline ends came to 6 bases. Germline CDR1 and CDR2: LGHNA and YSLEER. The CDR3 is 15 amino acids. Here the CDR3 reads CASSQEPVSGNTIYF. The CDR3 region has the DNA TGCGCCAGCAGCCAAGAACCCGTCTCTGGAAACACCATATATTTT.

The chain has TRBV9 and TRBJ2-3; 11 bases are a match to TRBD2. The CDR3 loop spans 16 amino acids. CDR1 is SGDLS and CDR2 is YYNGEE in the germline V gene. V lost 0 bases and J lost 4; bases outside the gene matches: 4. Written as DNA, the CDR3 is TGTGCCAGCAGCGTAGTTCTAGCGGGAGGACCAGATACGCAGTATTTT. Its protein product is CASSVVLAGGPDTQYF.

J is TRBJ1-2 and V is TRBV5-4; 8 positions agree with TRBD1. The trim removed 4 bases at V and 6 bases at J, leaving 8 bases unmatched. CDR1 is SGHNT, CDR2 YYREEE, per germline (reference sequence). CDR3 length: 14 amino acids. This chain's CDR3 is CASSNRTGLHGYTF. CDR3 in DNA: TGTGCCAGCAGCAACCGGACAGGGCTTCATGGCTACACCTTC.

The chain uses TRBV27 and TRBJ1-4, with TRBD1 matching 7 bases. Germline-derived CDR1 and CDR2 are MNHEY and SMNVEV (reference sequence). This CDR3 region has 16 residues. The trim removed 8 bases at V and 0 bases at J, leaving 9 bases unmatched. The CDR3 DNA reads as TGTGCCAGCGGGGACAGCTACCTTGCAACTAATGAAAAACTGTTTTTT. This translates into CASGDSYLATNEKLFF.

The chain employs TRBV5-6 and TRBJ2-7; D ambiguous. Trimming stripped 0 bases from V and 2 bases from J, with 9 bases between. The CDR3 has 14 amino acids. The germline V gene encodes CDR1 SGHDT and CDR2 YYEEEE. The CDR3 reads CASSLVGTAYEQYF. CDR3 coding DNA: TGTGCCAGCAGCTTGGTGGGCACGGCCTACGAGCAGTACTTC. The entire variable domain, with the rest obtained from reference TRBV5-6 and TRBJ2-7, is as follows: DAGVTQSPTHLIKTRGQQVTLRCSPKSGHDTVSWYQQALGQGPQFIFQYYEEEERQRGNFPDRFSGHQFPNYSSELNVNALLLGDSALYLCASSLVGTAYEQYFGPGTRLTVT.

The count of this clone is one. V and J are TRBV10-3 and TRBJ2-1, with 10 nucleotides matching TRBD1. The V gene's germline CDR1 is ENHRY and CDR2 SYGVKD. The CDR3 totals 20 residues. J gave up 8 bases and V 4 bases, and 23 bases lay outside the gene matches. This CDR3 reads CAISAGQGTGGDSLGDEQFF. The DNA of the CDR3 is TGTGCCATCAGTGCGGGACAGGGGACTGGCGGGGACTCCCTGGGGGATGAGCAGTTCTTC.

The J gene is TRBJ2-1, the V gene TRBV7-3; the D is unclear. The V end lost 5 bases, the J end lost 4 bases, and 12 bases lay between the germline ends. This CDR3 is 14 amino acids long. Germline CDR1 reads SGHTA; CDR2 reads FQGTGA. The DNA of the CDR3 is TGTGCCAGCAGCCTCGGTCGTGAGTACAATGAGCAGTTCTTC. This gives the protein CASSLGREYNEQFF.